A single sample gave rise to the 14 T cell receptor beta chains below, sequenced in a study of blood T cell repertoires in COVID-19. Assay: immunoSEQ multiplex PCR; the TCRdb copy retains only in-frame clones and omits some. The sample has over 100,000 clones, around 86% seen once. Sequencing was done on a sample of peripheral blood. The source of these receptors is a man aged 40-49 years with acute or convalescent COVID-19.

J is TRBJ2-7 and V is TRBV14; 9 positions agree with TRBD1. The CDR3 is made up of 23 amino acids. V shed 4 bases, J shed 2 bases, and the junction held 30 bases outside the gene matches. Germline lookup yields CDR1 SGHDN and CDR2 FVKESK. This CDR3 reads CASSLRTGDLLSGDAIIAYEQYF. CDR3 sequence (DNA): TGTGCCAGCAGCCTCCGGACAGGGGATTTATTAAGCGGGGATGCGATTATCGCCTACGAGCAGTACTTC.

The chain has TRBV30 and TRBJ1-4; 10 bases map to TRBD1. CDR3 length: 13 residues. The germline CDR1 and CDR2 sequences are GTSNPN and SVGIG (reference sequence). Trimming at V came to 5 bases and at J to 5 bases, leaving 2 bases not matched to a gene. This CDR3 is CAWEGQGNEKLFF. The CDR3 DNA reads TGTGCCTGGGAGGGACAGGGGAATGAAAAACTGTTTTTT.

This chain uses TRBV5-6 with TRBJ1-1; 7 bases line up with TRBD1. Trimming took 3 bases from V and 4 from J; bases not matched to a gene: 6. The germline V gene encodes CDR1 SGHDT and CDR2 YYEEEE. The length of the CDR3 is 14 residues. This chain's CDR3 is CASSSRTGLTEAFF. The CDR3 DNA sequence: TGTGCCAGCAGCTCCCGGACAGGACTCACTGAAGCTTTCTTT.

The J gene is TRBJ2-1, the V gene TRBV7-9; TRBD2 is a possible D gene (5 bases). Germline-derived CDR1 and CDR2 are SEHNR and FQNEAQ (reference sequence). The V end was cut by 0 bases, the J end by 8 bases, with 8 bases between. The CDR3 runs 13 residues. Here the CDR3 DNA reads TGTGCCAGCAGCTTAGCGAAGGGAGATGAGCAGTTCTTC. Translated: CASSLAKGDEQFF.

This clone was recorded once. The chain joins TRBV5-4 to TRBJ1-1; 7 bases are shared with TRBD1. Trimming at V came to 2 bases and at J to 1 base, leaving 5 bases not matched to a gene. Germline V CDR1 and CDR2: SGHNT, YYREEE (reference sequence). This CDR3 contains 15 residues. The DNA of the CDR3 is TGTGCCAGCAGCTTTCCTCAGGGGGGGAACACTGAAGCTTTCTTT. Its translation: CASSFPQGGNTEAFF.

The chain uses TRBV21-1 and TRBJ1-1. TRBV21-1 is deemed a pseudogene. The CDR3 consists of 13 residues. The CDR3 sequence is CASIDRGCPEAFF. The DNA of the CDR3 is TGTGCCAGCATAGATAGAGGATGTCCTGAAGCTTTCTTT.

V and J are TRBV5-4 and TRBJ1-2, with TRBD1 matching 10 bases. J gave up 7 bases and V 5 bases, and 11 bases lay outside the gene matches. Germline V gene sequence: CDR1 SGHNT, CDR2 YYREEE (reference sequence). The CDR3 is 15 amino acids. The CDR3 region is CASSFGQGGRGGYTF. In DNA form, the CDR3 reads TGTGCCAGCAGTTTCGGACAGGGGGGACGGGGTGGCTACACCTTC.

The chain couples TRBV19 to TRBJ2-1; the D gene is possibly TRBD1 (5 bases). Trimming took off 4 bases at V and 0 bases at J, with 10 bases between the two ends. The CDR3 is 15 residues long. Germline V gene sequence: CDR1 LNHDA, CDR2 SQIVND (reference sequence). The CDR3 nucleotides read TGTGCCAGTAGTAGCCCAGGGAACTCCTACAATGAGCAGTTCTTC. It yields the protein CASSSPGNSYNEQFF.

V usage is TRBV9 and J usage is TRBJ2-1, with TRBD2 matching over 7 bases. The CDR3 sequence is 15 residues long. After removal of 0 bases from V and 5 bases from J, the junction contained 5 bases not matched to a gene. CDR1 and CDR2 from the germline V gene are SGDLS and YYNGEE. The CDR3: CASSVGGSINNEQFF. In DNA form, the CDR3 reads TGTGCCAGCAGCGTAGGCGGGAGTATCAACAATGAGCAGTTCTTC.

V and J are TRBV6-5 and TRBJ2-5; TRBD2 might be the D (6 bases). CDR3 size: 14 residues. Trimming cost V 6 bases and J 3 bases, with 14 bases left between them. Germline loops: CDR1 MNHEY, CDR2 SVGAGI. CDR3 bases: TGTGCCAGCAGGTCCCCCGGCGGGAAAGAGACCCAGTACTTC. Translated, it gives CASRSPGGKETQYF.

The chain is built from TRBV4-2 and TRBJ2-5, with D possibly TRBD2 on 6 matching bases. This CDR3 has 16 residues. Germline CDR1 is LGHNA and CDR2 is YNFKEQ. Between the trimmed V and J ends, which lost 0 bases and 1 base, there was a span of 12 bases. The CDR3: CASSQEARGSQETQYF. CDR3 DNA sequence: TGTGCCAGCAGCCAAGAAGCCCGGGGGTCCCAAGAGACCCAGTACTTC.

CDR3 sequence: CASSSPDRDEQYF. DNA for the CDR3: TGTGCCAGCAGTTCCCCCGACAGGGACGAGCAGTACTTC. The V and J genes are TRBV12-3 or TRBV12-4 and TRBJ2-7, with TRBD1 identical over 7 bases. The CDR3 consists of 13 residues. The V segment lost 4 bases and the J segment 5 bases; nucleotides outside the gene matches: 5.

The chain joins TRBV25-1 to TRBJ1-1; possible D gene TRBD1, 5 bases. CDR3 length equals 14 residues. Trimming took 6 bases from V and 0 from J, leaving 11 bases between them. Germline V lookup: CDR1 MGHDK, CDR2 SYGVNS. The CDR3 region has the DNA TGTGCCAGCAGGGAGGGACGTCTGAACACTGAAGCTTTCTTT. This translates into CASREGRLNTEAFF.

The chain links TRBV18 to TRBJ1-6; 7 bases are shared with TRBD1. Losses at the gene ends were 2 bases for V and 4 bases for J; bases not matched to a gene: 5. The CDR3 runs to 16 residues. From germline, CDR1 is KGHSH and CDR2 LQKENI. For the CDR3, the DNA is TGTGCCAGCTCACCAGAGGGACAGCGTTATAATTCACCCCTCCACTTT. This encodes CASSPEGQRYNSPLHF.